This T cell receptor (beta chain) originates from a study of control samples from healthy donors and cancer patients. A single count supports this clone. Assay: immunoSEQ multiplex PCR; the TCRdb copy retains only in-frame clones and omits some. The data show tens of thousands of clones, with 92% seen just once and 1.5% to 2% held by the top ten. Sequencing was carried out using PBMCs. The clonotype originates from a man aged 40-49 years with colorectal cancer.

CDR3 amino acids: CAWSVGLAGGTDTQYF. CDR3 coding DNA: TGTGCCTGGAGTGTAGGCCTAGCGGGGGGCACAGATACGCAGTATTTT. The genes are TRBV30 and TRBJ2-3; 10 bases agree with TRBD2. Trimming cost V 0 bases and J 1 base; bases outside gene matches: 4. CDR1 and CDR2 from the germline V gene are GTSNPN and SVGIG (reference sequence). There are 16 residues in the CDR3. Filled out from reference TRBV30 and TRBJ2-3, the complete variable domain reads SQTIHQWPATLVQPVGSPLSLECTVEGTSNPNLYWYRQAAGRGLQLLFYSVGIGQISSEVPQNLSASRPQDRQFILSSKKLLLSDSGFYLCAWSVGLAGGTDTQYFGPGTRLTVL.